Ten or more counts support the clone carrying this T cell receptor (beta chain). This sample stems from a study of regulatory T cells in long-lasting Graves disease. Germline CDR1 reads SNHLY; CDR2 reads FYNNEI. The junction had 4 bases not matched to a gene; V was cut back by 4 bases and J by 1 base. The CDR3 consists of 15 residues. iRepertoire HTBI primers and Arm-PCR of CDR3 regions built TCR beta libraries. TCRdb ran MiXCR on the multiplex PCR reads and lists one entry per CDR3 protein. Of hundreds of thousands of distinct CDR3 sequences in the sample, 16% are singletons; the top ten hold 25% to 30%. Sample time point: newly diagnosed GD, antithyroid drugs for less than 3 months. RNA extracted from PBMCs served as the sequencing template. The same sample was also studied in work on T cells in Graves' hyperthyroidism and ophthalmopathy.

The TCR sequence derives from a man aged 35-49 years with Graves disease. The sequences come from peripheral blood mononuclear cells (PBMCs), collected at new diagnosis, from a patient treated with antithyroid drugs. The chain carries TRBV2 and TRBJ1-5, with TRBD1 matching 7 bases. The CDR3, as DNA: TGTGCCAGCAGTGGCTCGACAGGGAGCAATCAGCCCCAGCATTTT. Protein sequence: CASSGSTGSNQPQHF. Drawing the rest from reference TRBV2 and TRBJ1-5, the complete variable domain is EPEVTQTPSHQVTQMGQEVILRCVPISNHLYFYWYRQILGQKVEFLVSFYNNEISEKSEIFDDQFSVERPDGSNFTLKIRSTKLEDSAMYFCASSGSTGSNQPQHFGDGTRLSIL.